The clone carrying this TCR beta chain was detected a few times. What it recognizes is unknown. The data belong to a study of blood T cells in healthy people across ages. The study, taken as a whole, reports: Higher naive T cell percentage went strongly together with higher TCR beta diversity.

Then a second PCR, running about 6 to 12 cycles, was carried out with a sample-barcoded 5' primer and a J-beta primer mix. Researchers report that a template-switch adaptor with 12 random nucleotides tagged each cDNA molecule. Researchers report that each sample yielded at least 3 million CDR3-containing paired-end reads. MiXCR, run by TCRdb on the 5' RACE reads, gives a single entry per CDR3 protein. The table has around 1,700,000 distinct CDR3 sequences, over 25% seen once. Healthy individuals of Caucasian origin from Russia, aged roughly 6 to 100, served as donors. This CDR3 has 11 amino acids. Germline V gene sequence: CDR1 SNHLY, CDR2 FYNNEI. Trimming cost V 9 bases and J 1 base, with 6 bases left between them.

The clonotype originates from a woman aged 25 to 45 in good health. Sequencing was performed on blood. The chain has TRBV2 and TRBJ1-2, with unresolved D. The CDR3 coding sequence is TGTGCCAGAACAGATAACTATGGCTACACCTTC. Protein product: CARTDNYGYTF.